The 12 T cell receptor beta chains given below trace back to one sample, sequenced in a study of T cell responses to AZD1222 COVID-19 vaccine (dated by TCRdb to 2020 to 2022). Interpreted using the paper, the time point label stands for: about 28 days (+/-7) after the second vaccine dose. In light of the paper, this sample's treatment or condition label describes: meningococcal conjugate vaccine given as trial control. Receptor amplification or capture employed the immunoSEQ multiplex PCR assay. Sourced from immuneACCESS, this table was stored by TCRdb with only in-frame sequences that have V and J called. A share of the clones is absent; for the studies checked, an unresolved V gene accounts for under half, and the remainder has no known explanation. This sample is represented by roughly 200,000 clones; roughly 93% of them were singletons. 0.8% to 1.3% of the sample lies in the top ten. This sample comprised peripheral blood, obtained 28 days after the second dose of the MenACWY control vaccine. Receptor source: an adult who received the MenACWY meningococcal vaccine as a control.

The rearrangement links TRBV15 to TRBJ1-2; 8 bases match TRBD1. Germline V lookup: CDR1 LNHNV, CDR2 YYDKDF (reference sequence). V gave up 2 bases and J gave up 5 bases; unmatched junction bases: 10. The CDR3 spans 16 residues. The CDR3 nucleotides read TGTGCCACCAGCAGACCTCGGCAGGGGGCTAGTTATGGCTACACCTTC. It encodes CATSRPRQGASYGYTF.

V usage is TRBV19 and J usage is TRBJ1-6; perhaps TRBD1 as D (5 bases). Germline CDR1 is LNHDA and CDR2 is SQIVND (reference sequence). CDR3 length equals 13 residues. With 3 bases removed from V and 8 bases from J, the gap between germline ends came to 8 bases. The CDR3 here is CASSMGGDSPLHF. The CDR3 DNA reads TGTGCCAGTAGTATGGGGGGAGATTCACCCCTCCACTTT. Full variable domain (outside the CDR3, taken from reference TRBV19 and TRBJ1-6): DGGITQSPKYLFRKEGQNVTLSCEQNLNHDAMYWYRQDPGQGLRLIYYSQIVNDFQKGDIAEGYSVSREKKESFPLTVTSAQKNPTAFYLCASSMGGDSPLHFGNGTRLTVT.

The chain employs TRBV4-1 and TRBJ1-5; D is perhaps TRBD1 (5 bases). This CDR3 contains 14 residues. Germline V gives CDR1 MGHRA, CDR2 YSYEKL. V was cut by 3 bases and J by 5 bases, with 11 bases left in between. The CDR3 nucleotides read TGCGCCAGCAGCCATTCCAGGGCTGATCAGCCCCAGCATTTT. Its protein product is CASSHSRADQPQHF.

The sample holds one count of this clone. J is TRBJ1-1 and V is TRBV28, with D possibly matching TRBD1 (5 bases). Trimming removed 7 bases from V and 1 base from J, with 16 bases in between. The CDR3 has 15 amino acids. Germline CDR1 reads MDHEN; CDR2 reads SYDVKM. The CDR3 coding sequence is TGTGCCAGCATCCCATGGGGGGAGGGGAACACTGAAGCTTTCTTT. It yields the protein CASIPWGEGNTEAFF.

The V call is TRBV19, the J call TRBJ1-2; D call uncertain. Germline V lookup: CDR1 LNHDA, CDR2 SQIVND (reference sequence). The ends were cut back, 3 bases at V and 4 bases at J, with 12 bases in the middle. The CDR3 sequence is 14 residues long. The CDR3 loop is CASSMHGDFYGYTF. CDR3 coding DNA: TGTGCCAGTAGTATGCACGGCGACTTCTATGGCTACACCTTC.

This sequence joins TRBV28 and TRBJ1-4; D might be TRBD1 (5 bases). The CDR3 spans 17 residues. V gave up 3 bases and J gave up 1 base, with 15 bases separating them. CDR1 is MDHEN, CDR2 SYDVKM, per germline. The CDR3: CASSLPGGGRTNEKLFF. DNA of the CDR3: TGTGCCAGCAGTTTGCCCGGGGGAGGGAGAACTAATGAAAAACTGTTTTTT.

The chain is built from TRBV7-9 and TRBJ2-7, with D uncertain. The CDR3 spans 12 residues. The V gene lost 4 bases and the J gene lost 6 bases, with 10 bases spanning the gap. Germline V gene lookup returns CDR1 SEHNR and CDR2 FQNEAQ (reference sequence). CDR3 amino acids: CASSSRWSEQYF. The CDR3 DNA follows: TGTGCCAGCAGCTCCAGATGGTCCGAGCAGTACTTC.

The V and J genes are TRBV19 and TRBJ1-1; 10 bases agree with TRBD1. Germline CDR1 and CDR2: LNHDA and SQIVND (reference sequence). CDR3 size: 12 residues. Trimming cost V 10 bases and J 9 bases; bases outside gene matches: 8. The CDR3 spells CATETGGSQAFF. Here the CDR3 DNA reads TGTGCCACCGAGACAGGGGGCTCCCAAGCTTTCTTT.

As to this clone: Other DNA sequences in this specimen translate into the identical CDR3. V is TRBV12-3 or TRBV12-4 and J is TRBJ1-1; no reliable D call. Between the trimmed V and J ends, which lost 1 base and 5 bases, there was a span of 2 bases. CDR3 length equals 11 residues. CDR3 protein: CASSLGTEAFF. DNA of the CDR3: TGTGCCAGCAGTTTAGGGACTGAAGCTTTCTTT.

The chain recombines TRBV6-2 or TRBV6-3 with TRBJ1-1; TRBD1 might be the D (5 bases). Germline V gene lookup returns CDR1 MNHEY and CDR2 SVGEGT. V lost 2 bases to trimming and J lost 0 bases, with 10 bases between them. This CDR3 region has 15 residues. The CDR3 region is CASSYVRGMNTEAFF. The CDR3 DNA follows: TGTGCCAGCAGTTACGTTCGGGGGATGAACACTGAAGCTTTCTTT.

This sequence joins TRBV12-3 or TRBV12-4 and TRBJ1-2, with D perhaps TRBD1 (5 bases). There are 13 residues in the CDR3. Trimming left V 7 bases short and J 9 bases short, with 18 bases between. The CDR3 DNA reads as TGTGCCAGCACCCCGGGACTTACAATCCGCTACACCTTC. It yields the protein CASTPGLTIRYTF.

The chain employs TRBV6-5 and TRBJ1-1; D is unresolved. Trimming removed 7 bases from V and 12 bases from J, with 21 bases in between. Germline values: CDR1 MNHEY, CDR2 SVGAGI. The CDR3 covers 13 residues. The chain's CDR3 is CASTRSVGADPFF. CDR3 nucleotide sequence: TGTGCCAGCACCAGGAGTGTGGGCGCGGACCCTTTCTTT.